A single sample gave rise to the 19 T cell receptor beta chains below, sequenced in a study of CD8+CD57+ T cells in acquired aplastic anemia. Patients selected for sequencing had displayed CD8+CD57+ cell expansion by flow cytometry. Genomic DNA, the template, was used for profiling of the TCR beta VDJ and CDR3. TCRdb recomputed calls from the reads with MiXCR, one row per CDR3 protein. The table shows fewer than 300,000 distinct CDR3 sequences, with 65% to 90% occurring only once. The sample was sorted CD4+, CD8+, or CD8+CD57+ T cells (not recorded which) from PBMCs. These receptors came from a human donor with aplastic anemia.

This rearrangement joins TRBV7-2 to TRBJ2-3; TRBD2 aligns across 8 bases. The CDR3 consists of 15 residues. The V and J ends lost 3 bases and 6 bases, in that order; junction bases with no gene match: 8. Germline values: CDR1 SGHTA, CDR2 FQGNSA. In nucleotides, the CDR3 is TGTGCCAGCAGCTTGACTAGCGTAGGTTCCGATACGCAGTATTTT. The encoded protein is CASSLTSVGSDTQYF.

V is TRBV24-1 and J is TRBJ1-6; D gene uncertain. Germline V gene sequence: CDR1 KGHDR, CDR2 SFDVKD. The CDR3 contains 14 residues. V was pared by 4 bases and J by 8 bases, with 11 bases between. CDR3 in amino acids: CATSDRGGDSPLHF. CDR3 in DNA: TGTGCCACCAGTGACCGGGGTGGGGATTCACCCCTCCACTTT.

This clonotype has more than one count but fewer than ten. This sequence joins TRBV7-9 and TRBJ1-1; D is ambiguous. CDR1 and CDR2 (germline): SEHNR, FQNEAQ (reference sequence). Trimming left V 5 bases short and J 4 bases short, with 11 bases between. This CDR3 has 13 amino acids. The CDR3 loop reads CASSPEVPTEAFF. DNA of the CDR3: TGTGCCAGCAGCCCAGAGGTACCCACTGAAGCTTTCTTT.

This clonotype came up a few times. CDR3 DNA sequence: TGTGCCAGCAGTCAAGGACTGTTCTATGGCTACACCTTC. This gives the protein CASSQGLFYGYTF. The rearrangement uses TRBV7-9 and TRBJ1-2; D call uncertain. The ends were cut back, 6 bases at V and 4 bases at J, with 12 bases in the middle. The CDR3 spans 13 residues. Looked up from germline, CDR1 is SEHNR and CDR2 is FQNEAQ (reference sequence).

V gene TRBV7-9 combines with J gene TRBJ1-2, with D perhaps matching TRBD1 (5 bases). The CDR3 is 16 residues long. Germline CDR1 is SEHNR and CDR2 is FQNEAQ (reference sequence). The V end lost 3 bases, the J end lost 11 bases, and 25 bases lay between the germline ends. The CDR3: CASSFQGSGWDDEYTF. The CDR3 DNA reads as TGTGCCAGCAGCTTTCAAGGAAGCGGGTGGGACGATGAGTACACCTTC.

The chain links TRBV15 to TRBJ2-7; no clear D gene. In germline, CDR1 is LNHNV, CDR2 YYDKDF (reference sequence). The CDR3 length is 15 residues. The ends were cut back, 2 bases at V and 13 bases at J, with 24 bases in the middle. Written as DNA, the CDR3 is TGTGCCACCAGCAGAAGCAGCGAGGAAGAGGCCCAGTACTACGTC. Protein sequence: CATSRSSEEEAQYYV.

The chain combines TRBV9 with TRBJ2-3; 9 nucleotides align to TRBD1. The junction had 8 bases not matched to a gene; V was cut back by 3 bases and J by 6 bases. CDR1 and CDR2 from the germline V gene are SGDLS and YYNGEE. The CDR3 loop spans 15 amino acids. CDR3 in DNA: TGTGCCAGCAGCGCAGGGACAGGGAAAGGGGATACGCAGTATTTT. Its translation is CASSAGTGKGDTQYF. The complete variable domain, with remaining parts taken from reference TRBV9 and TRBJ2-3, reads DSGVTQTPKHLITATGQRVTLRCSPRSGDLSVYWYQQSLDQGLQFLIQYYNGEERAKGNILERFSAQQFPDLHSELNLSSLELGDSALYFCASSAGTGKGDTQYFGPGTRLTVL.

There are a few counts of this clonotype. This chain links TRBV5-6 with TRBJ2-1; 8 bases are a match to TRBD2. This CDR3 has 16 residues. Trimming took 4 bases from V and 8 from J; bases not matched to a gene: 14. Germline V CDR1 and CDR2: SGHDT, YYEEEE. The CDR3 DNA is TGTGCCAGCAGCCCCGTTGACGGCGGGGGGAGCGATGAGCAGTTCTTC. It codes for CASSPVDGGGSDEQFF.

This clonotype came up once. The CDR3 carries no conserved terminal phenylalanine or tryptophan, so it likely arises from a read error. J is TRBJ1-1 and V is TRBV7-2; the D gene is possibly TRBD1 (6 bases). Trimming left V 6 bases short and J 7 bases short, with 12 bases between. CDR3 length equals 12 residues. Looked up from germline, CDR1 is SGHTA and CDR2 is FQGNSA. The CDR3: CASRRGGGEAFV. For the CDR3, the DNA is TGTGCCAGCAGAAGGGGAGGGGGTGAAGCTTTCGTT.

The V and J genes are TRBV7-2 and TRBJ2-7; perhaps TRBD2 as D (6 bases). V was clipped by 6 bases and J by 13 bases, with 28 bases between them. This CDR3 region has 15 residues. Per germline, CDR1 SGHTA and CDR2 FQGNSA. CDR3 coding DNA: TGTGCCAGCAGTTCAATGAACGCGGCAGGGACTGAAGCTTACTTC. As protein: CASSSMNAAGTEAYF.

Comments on this clonotype: In this CDR3 the conserved last residue, phenylalanine or tryptophan, is missing, so a read error is likely. The DNA is left out, because the CDR3 cannot be placed on it with certainty; the CDR3 is given as TCRdb lists it. The V call is TRBV7-9, the J call TRBJ2-4; the D segment call TRBD1 is taken from the table without a DNA check. The CDR3 length equals 12 residues, ends included. Germline CDR1 reads SEHNR; CDR2 reads FQNEAQ (reference sequence). The CDR3 reads CASSPTGHPKYQ.

The rearrangement joins TRBV7-3 to TRBJ2-1; D may be TRBD2 (6 bases). The V end was cut by 2 bases, the J end by 11 bases, with 22 bases between. This CDR3 contains 16 residues. Germline CDR1 is SGHTA and CDR2 is FQGTGA. The CDR3 DNA reads as TGTGCCAGCAGCTTACCGGGGACTTGGGGAAAGACCCAGCAGTTCTTC. This translates into CASSLPGTWGKTQQFF.

The V and J genes are TRBV5-1 and TRBJ2-7; 7 bases align to TRBD1. CDR1 is SGHRS and CDR2 is YFSETQ in the germline V gene. Unmatched junction bases numbered 0, after V lost 3 bases and J lost 0 bases. The CDR3 has 13 residues. CDR3 sequence: CASSWDSSYEQYF. CDR3 nucleotide sequence: TGCGCCAGCAGCTGGGACAGCTCCTACGAGCAGTACTTC.

The V call is TRBV5-1, the J call TRBJ2-5, with a weak D call TRBD2 (6 bases). From germline, CDR1 is SGHRS and CDR2 YFSETQ. Trimming pared 7 bases from V and 3 bases from J, leaving 19 bases between. The CDR3 contains 15 residues. CDR3 bases: TGCGCCAGCCATCCGGCGTGGGGGGAAAAAGAGACCCAGTACTTC. It is translated as CASHPAWGEKETQYF.

As to this clonotype: A much larger clone is a single base away; this may be a read error. The chain couples TRBV2 to TRBJ2-1, with 11 bases lining up with TRBD2. V lost 6 bases, J lost 5 bases, and 15 bases stayed unmatched. Germline V gene lookup returns CDR1 SNHLY and CDR2 FYNNEI. This CDR3 contains 18 residues. The CDR3 loop reads CASSQGSRLAGSHNEQFF. CDR3 bases: TGTGCCAGCAGCCAAGGGAGCCGACTAGCGGGGTCGCACAATGAGCAGTTCTTC.

This clonotype came up a few times. A much larger clone is a single base away; this may be a read error. The V gene is TRBV5-4, the J gene TRBJ1-1; no clear D. From germline, CDR1 is SGHNT and CDR2 YYREEE (reference sequence). The CDR3 is 15 residues long. V was shortened by 2 bases and J by 1 base, with 12 bases between the two germline ends. The CDR3 nucleotides read TGTGCCAGCAGCTTTGCTAGCGCAGGGAACACTGAAGCTTTCTTT. Protein sequence: CASSFASAGNTEAFF.

The chain combines TRBV7-3 with TRBJ2-7; TRBD1 matches at 7 bases. The germline V gene has CDR1 SGHTA and CDR2 FQGTGA. The ends lost 7 bases at V and 4 bases at J; junction bases unmatched: 22. This CDR3 has 18 amino acids. As DNA, the CDR3 is TGTGCCAGCACCTTTCATGCAGACGGGACAGCCCTTTCATACGAGCAGTACGTC. Amino acid sequence: CASTFHADGTALSYEQYV.

With respect to this clonotype: The conserved phenylalanine or tryptophan normally closing the CDR3 is absent here, so this likely arose from a read error. It is unclear where the CDR3 begins or ends on the DNA, so no DNA is shown, and the CDR3 is as TCRdb lists it. The CDR3 reads CASSFDRSGGSTE. V usage is TRBV7-9 and J usage is TRBJ1-2. The CDR3 adds up to 13 amino acids, both ends counted. The germline gives CDR1 SEHNR, CDR2 FQNEAQ (reference sequence).

Note on this clonotype: The limits of the CDR3 on the DNA are not certain, so only TCRdb's listed CDR3 is given. This chain connects TRBV7-3 to TRBJ2-3; TRBD1, as called in the table, went unchecked against the DNA. The CDR3 extends over 14 residues, inclusive of both ends. Germline CDR1 reads SGHTA; CDR2 reads FQGTGA. Here the CDR3 reads CASSLNGGPLFFGF.